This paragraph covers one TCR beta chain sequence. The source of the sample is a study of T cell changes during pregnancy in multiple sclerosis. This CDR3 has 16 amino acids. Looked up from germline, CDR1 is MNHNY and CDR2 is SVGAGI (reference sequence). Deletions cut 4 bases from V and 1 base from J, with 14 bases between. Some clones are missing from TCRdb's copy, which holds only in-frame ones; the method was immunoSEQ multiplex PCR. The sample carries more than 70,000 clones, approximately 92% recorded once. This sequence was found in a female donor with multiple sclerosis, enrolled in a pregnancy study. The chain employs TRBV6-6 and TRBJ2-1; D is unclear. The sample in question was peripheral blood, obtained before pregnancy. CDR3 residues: CASSSLSPKSYNEQFF. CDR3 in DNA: TGTGCCAGCAGTTCTCTAAGCCCCAAATCCTACAATGAGCAGTTCTTC.